This T cell receptor beta chain stems from a study of T cells in Graves' hyperthyroidism and ophthalmopathy. Study details: Pretreatment peripheral blood was obtained at initial diagnosis.

V was clipped by 8 bases and J by 1 base; unmatched bases: 5. Germline V gives CDR1 SNHLY, CDR2 FYNNEI. The CDR3 spans 14 residues. This clonotype was observed many times. Amplification of TCR beta CDR3 regions was performed using RNA transcripts as template. Initially, a first-round RT-PCR of the TCR CDR3 employed the HTBI primer set. TCRdb reanalysed the multiplex PCR reads using MiXCR and keeps one entry per CDR3 protein. This table holds roughly 400,000 distinct CDR3 sequences, about a sixth found once. The TCR was taken from a woman in her late teens or twenties with Graves' hyperthyroidism that later progressed to Graves' ophthalmopathy. V and J are TRBV2 and TRBJ2-5; TRBD2 aligns across 9 bases. The sequencing sample was made of blood. As DNA, the CDR3 is TGTGCCAGCGCACTAGCGGGCCGCCAAGAGACCCAGTACTTC. This gives the protein CASALAGRQETQYF.